The rows below give T cell receptor beta chains drawn from one sample of a study of blood T cell repertoires in COVID-19. Clones were read by immunoSEQ multiplex PCR, and TCRdb kept only the in-frame ones, dropping some. The sample holds roughly 96,000 clones, about 86% seen once. The sequenced sample consisted of peripheral blood. These receptors all stem from a man aged 55 to 70 with acute or convalescent COVID-19. The CDR3 runs from the conserved cysteine through the conserved F or W. A D gene is named only where the DNA matches it firmly. Not every row has a clone size; where given, it reads once, few, many or a size class.

CDR3 DNA | CDR3 protein | V gene | D gene | clone size | J gene
TGCGCCAGCAGTCCACAGTTGAACACTGAAGCTTTCTTT | CASSPQLNTEAFF | TRBV10-2 | - | - | TRBJ1-1
TGTGCCAGCTCACCAAGAGGGTCATCATCCTTCTACAATGAGCAGTTCTTC | CASSPRGSSSFYNEQFF | TRBV18 | - | - | TRBJ2-1
TGTGCCAGCAGCTTCAGGGGCGGGGAGACCCAGTACTTC | CASSFRGGETQYF | TRBV5-4 | - | - | TRBJ2-5
TGTGCCAGTAGTCCCTGGGGCAGGGGGCGCGGGGAGACCCAGTACTTC | CASSPWGRGRGETQYF | TRBV19 | TRBD1 | - | TRBJ2-5
TGTGCCAGCAGCCCCGGCTACCAACTAAGCAATGAGCAGTTCTTC | CASSPGYQLSNEQFF | TRBV3-1/TRBV3-2 | - | once | TRBJ2-1
TGCGCCAGCAGCCCCAAGGACGGGACAGACACTGAAGCTTTCTTT | CASSPKDGTDTEAFF | TRBV4-1 | TRBD1 | - | TRBJ1-1
TGTGCCAGCTCACCTACTAGCGGGAGGGGCTATGAGCAGTTCTTC | CASSPTSGRGYEQFF | TRBV18 | TRBD2 | - | TRBJ2-1
TGTGCCAGCAGCCAATGGGGAGTGAACACTGAAGCTTTCTTT | CASSQWGVNTEAFF | TRBV3-1/TRBV3-2 | - | once | TRBJ1-1
TGTGCCAGCAGCAACCTAGCGGGAGTCCTCAATGAGCAGTTCTTC | CASSNLAGVLNEQFF | TRBV11-2 | TRBD2 | once | TRBJ2-1
TGTGCCAGCAGCCCGGGACTAGACAGCACCGGGGAGCTGTTTTTT | CASSPGLDSTGELFF | TRBV5-4 | TRBD2 | few | TRBJ2-2
TGTGCCAGCAGCTTCGGACTAGCGGGAGGCACAGATACGCAGTATTTT | CASSFGLAGGTDTQYF | TRBV5-8 | TRBD2 | once | TRBJ2-3
TGTGCCAGCAGCCCAACGACAGGCGGAAACACCATATATTTT | CASSPTTGGNTIYF | TRBV9 | - | - | TRBJ1-3
TGCGCCAGCAGTGAACAGGGGGCATACGAGCAGTACTTC | CASSEQGAYEQYF | TRBV10-1 | TRBD1 | - | TRBJ2-7
TGTGCCAGCAGTTTATCGACAGGCCCACAGCATTTT | CASSLSTGPQHF | TRBV27 | - | - | TRBJ1-5
TGTGCCAGCAGCGCGCCCAGGACGGGGTCAACTGAAGCTTTCTTT | CASSAPRTGSTEAFF | TRBV9 | - | - | TRBJ1-1
TGTGCCAGCAGCGTAGCTCCGGGGGGCATCAACAATGAGCAGTTCTTC | CASSVAPGGINNEQFF | TRBV9 | - | - | TRBJ2-1
TGTGCCAGCAGTCCTAGCGGGGGATCGACTAGCACAGATACGCAGTATTTT | CASSPSGGSTSTDTQYF | TRBV9 | TRBD2 | - | TRBJ2-3
TGTGCCAGCAGCCCCACCGGGACTAGCGGTGATGAGCAGTTCTTC | CASSPTGTSGDEQFF | TRBV7-3 | TRBD2 | few | TRBJ2-1
TGTGCCTGGAGTGTACCCAGGGTCCTCTCTGGAAACACCATATATTTT | CAWSVPRVLSGNTIYF | TRBV30 | - | - | TRBJ1-3
TGTGCCAGCAGCCGGGGACAGGCTTCCGGGGAGACCCAGTACTTC | CASSRGQASGETQYF | TRBV11-2 | TRBD1 | - | TRBJ2-5
TGTGCCAGTAGTATCGTTGGCGGGAGGGTCGACAGCGAGCAGTTCTTC | CASSIVGGRVDSEQFF | TRBV19 | TRBD2 | - | TRBJ2-1
TGCGCCAGCAGCTTGGGAGGGTCGAGTCTCGGTTCCCAAGAGACCCAGTACTTC | CASSLGGSSLGSQETQYF | TRBV5-1 | - | - | TRBJ2-5
TGTGCCAGCAGCCAAGCCGGAGGCAATCAGCCCCAGCATTTT | CASSQAGGNQPQHF | TRBV3-1/TRBV3-2 | - | - | TRBJ1-5
TGCGCCAGCAGCTTTGGAGGGGACAATGAGCAGTTCTTC | CASSFGGDNEQFF | TRBV5-1 | - | - | TRBJ2-1
TGTGCCACCAGTGACTCTAGACAGGGACATAACTATGGCTACACCTTC | CATSDSRQGHNYGYTF | TRBV24-1 | TRBD1 | - | TRBJ1-2
TGTGCCAGCAGCCAGATGTCCGGGACAGGGACAGATACGCAGTATTTT | CASSQMSGTGTDTQYF | TRBV7-6 | TRBD1 | - | TRBJ2-3
TGTGCCAGCAGCCAAGAAGCGGTCGCCAATGGCTACACCTTC | CASSQEAVANGYTF | TRBV4-2 | - | once | TRBJ1-2
TGCGCCAGCAGCTTGGGGACAGGGGGGTCCCTCTCTGGGGCCAACGTCCTGACTTTC | CASSLGTGGSLSGANVLTF | TRBV5-1 | TRBD1 | - | TRBJ2-6
TGTGCCAGTAGCGAACAGGCTAACACTGAAGCTTTCTTT | CASSEQANTEAFF | TRBV19 | - | few | TRBJ1-1
TGTGCCAGTACCTGGGGGGGGCAGGCAATCTCCTACAATGAGCAGTTCTTC | CASTWGGQAISYNEQFF | TRBV19 | - | - | TRBJ2-1
TGTGCAAGTCGTCTGGGGACAGGGACAGATACGCAGTATTTT | CASRLGTGTDTQYF | TRBV2 | TRBD1 | - | TRBJ2-3
TGCAGCGTGCGACAGGGCGATGATTCACCCCTCCACTTT | CSVRQGDDSPLHF | TRBV29-1 | TRBD1 | few | TRBJ1-6
TGTGCCAGCAGCTTCAGGGGCTATGGGGGAAACACCATATATTTT | CASSFRGYGGNTIYF | TRBV7-2 | - | - | TRBJ1-3
TGTGCCTGGAGTCCAAGCCCGGGACAGGGAGGAGAAAAACTGTTTTTT | CAWSPSPGQGGEKLFF | TRBV30 | TRBD1 | - | TRBJ1-4
TGTGCCAGCAGCCAATCCGGGACTAGGGCCTCTGGGGCCAACGTCCTGACTTTC | CASSQSGTRASGANVLTF | TRBV3-1/TRBV3-2 | TRBD2 | once | TRBJ2-6
TGTGCCAGCAGCCAAGACGGCCGGGGGAACACTGAAGCTTTCTTT | CASSQDGRGNTEAFF | TRBV3-1/TRBV3-2 | - | - | TRBJ1-1
TGTGCCAGCAGTGACACACAGGGGGCTGGAAACACCATATATTTT | CASSDTQGAGNTIYF | TRBV6-1 | TRBD1 | - | TRBJ1-3